This passage covers 27 T cell receptor beta chains from one sample sequenced in a study of T cells in Graves' hyperthyroidism and ophthalmopathy. TCR beta CDR3 sequences were amplified from RNA transcripts. The HTBI primer set drove a first-round RT-PCR of the TCR CDR3. One entry per CDR3 protein, called by TCRdb with MiXCR from the multiplex PCR reads. The table includes around 300,000 distinct CDR3 sequences, about 20% detected once. Input material: blood. The receptor set was obtained from a man aged 25-45 years with Graves' ophthalmopathy.

The chain links TRBV12-5 to TRBJ1-5; 7 bases are a match to TRBD1. V lost 0 bases, J lost 0 bases, and 8 bases stayed unmatched. The germline CDR1 and CDR2 sequences are LGHNT and FRNRAP. The CDR3 is 18 amino acids. The CDR3 sequence: CASGLVPGTDYSNQPQHF. In nucleotides, the CDR3 is TGTGCTAGTGGTTTGGTACCAGGGACAGACTATAGCAATCAGCCCCAGCATTTT.

Concerning this clonotype: This may arise from a read error, as a much more abundant clone is one base away. This chain links TRBV11-2 with TRBJ2-2; D remains unclear. Germline-derived CDR1 and CDR2 are SGHAT and FQNNGV. V shed 1 base and J shed 4 bases, with 13 bases lying between them. The CDR3 is 16 residues long. For the CDR3, the DNA is TGTGCCAGCAGCTTAGTCTCGGCAGCCCCCACCGGGGAGCTGTTTTTT. Its translation is CASSLVSAAPTGELFF.

This sequence joins TRBV2 and TRBJ2-1; 9 bases fit TRBD2. The CDR3 loop spans 14 amino acids. Looked up from germline, CDR1 is SNHLY and CDR2 is FYNNEI. V trimming: 5 bases; J trimming: 9 bases; junction bases outside the gene matches: 8. In nucleotides, the CDR3 is TGTGCCAGCAGTTTTCCCGGGACTAGCAGTGAGCAGTTCTTC. It specifies CASSFPGTSSEQFF. Filled out from reference TRBV2 and TRBJ2-1, the complete variable domain reads EPEVTQTPSHQVTQMGQEVILRCVPISNHLYFYWYRQILGQKVEFLVSFYNNEISEKSEIFDDQFSVERPDGSNFTLKIRSTKLEDSAMYFCASSFPGTSSEQFFGPGTRLTVL.

The gene calls are TRBV12-3 or TRBV12-4 and TRBJ2-7; D is perhaps TRBD1 (6 bases). The CDR3 sequence is 14 residues long. With 4 bases removed from V and 6 bases from J, the gap between germline ends came to 16 bases. In nucleotides, the CDR3 is TGTGCCAGCAGTTACCGTAACAGGGCGGCCGAGCAGTACTTC. The encoded protein is CASSYRNRAAEQYF.

The chain has TRBV6-5 and TRBJ2-1; TRBD2 matches 8 bases. V shed 4 bases, J shed 7 bases, and the junction held 6 bases outside the gene matches. This CDR3 contains 14 residues. In germline, CDR1 is MNHEY, CDR2 SVGAGI. CDR3 DNA sequence: TGTGCCAGCAGTTTTGGGACTAGACTGAATGAGCAGTTCTTC. Its protein product is CASSFGTRLNEQFF.

This clonotype appeared many times. This chain uses TRBV2 with TRBJ2-7, with D possibly matching TRBD1 (5 bases). Germline CDR1 SNHLY, CDR2 FYNNEI. The CDR3 extends over 11 amino acids. The ends were cut back, 8 bases at V and 6 bases at J, with 11 bases in the middle. DNA of the CDR3: TGTGCCAGCCAAGACAGAAGCGAGCAGTACTTC. This codes for CASQDRSEQYF.

The sample holds many counts of this clonotype. CDR3 sequence (DNA): TGTGCCTGGAGCCCGGGACTAGCGGTTCAAGAGACCCAGTACTTC. Protein: CAWSPGLAVQETQYF. The gene calls are TRBV30 and TRBJ2-5; 11 bases are shared with TRBD2. There are 15 residues in the CDR3. Germline V gene sequence: CDR1 GTSNPN, CDR2 SVGIG (reference sequence). V was pared by 3 bases and J by 2 bases, with 5 bases of the junction left unmatched.

V usage is TRBV28 and J usage is TRBJ2-2, with TRBD2 matching 7 bases. V was pared by 7 bases and J by 4 bases, with 9 bases of the junction left unmatched. Germline loops: CDR1 MDHEN, CDR2 SYDVKM. This CDR3 is built from 15 residues. The CDR3 region has the DNA TGTGCCAGCACTACAACCGGGACTACCACCGGGGAGCTGTTTTTT. Protein product: CASTTTGTTTGELFF.

This clonotype has just a few counts. V and J are TRBV20-1 and TRBJ2-5; D is unclear. The germline V gene encodes CDR1 DFQATT and CDR2 SNEGSKA (reference sequence). Trimming removed 1 base from V and 3 bases from J, with 12 bases in between. This CDR3 comprises 14 residues. DNA of the CDR3: TGCAGTGCTAGAGCCTCCTCGGGCGAAGAGACCCAGTACTTC. Amino acid sequence: CSARASSGEETQYF.

This clonotype was seen repeatedly, ten times or more. The CDR3 DNA reads as TGTGCCTGGATACCTACGTGGGCGTCCACTGAAGCTTTCTTT. This encodes CAWIPTWASTEAFF. The chain carries TRBV30 and TRBJ1-1; no clear D gene. V lost 4 bases to trimming and J lost 4 bases, with 16 bases between them. The CDR3 is made up of 14 amino acids. Per the germline V gene, CDR1 is GTSNPN and CDR2 is SVGIG (reference sequence).

The chain links TRBV7-9 to TRBJ2-7; TRBD1 might be the D (5 bases). Trimming stripped 4 bases from V and 2 bases from J, with 12 bases between. Germline-derived CDR1 and CDR2 are SEHNR and FQNEAQ (reference sequence). The CDR3 runs 14 residues. CDR3 protein: CASSSLRQTYEQYF. The CDR3, as DNA: TGTGCCAGCAGCTCCTTAAGACAGACCTACGAGCAGTACTTC.

The DNA for the CDR3 is TGTGCCAGTAAAGATAGTGCTTCACCCCTCCACTTT. Translating it yields CASKDSASPLHF. This chain joins TRBV19 and TRBJ1-6; no firm D call. The germline gives CDR1 LNHDA, CDR2 SQIVND (reference sequence). The CDR3 has 12 residues. V was shortened by 7 bases and J by 9 bases, with 10 bases between the two germline ends.

The V gene is TRBV2, the J gene TRBJ2-1; TRBD2 agrees at 10 bases. The CDR3 consists of 14 residues. Per the germline V gene, CDR1 is SNHLY and CDR2 is FYNNEI. Unmatched junction bases numbered 8, after V lost 7 bases and J lost 8 bases. Here the CDR3 reads CASKKEREGDEQFF. The CDR3 nucleotides are TGTGCCAGCAAGAAGGAGCGGGAGGGGGATGAGCAGTTCTTC.

J is TRBJ2-5 and V is TRBV4-1, with TRBD1 as a possible D gene (5 bases). The ends were cut back, 4 bases at V and 0 bases at J, with 12 bases in the middle. Per germline, CDR1 MGHRA and CDR2 YSYEKL. The CDR3 loop spans 15 amino acids. The CDR3: CASSRGSPNQETQYF. The CDR3 DNA reads as TGCGCCAGCAGCCGGGGCAGCCCCAACCAAGAGACCCAGTACTTC.

This chain connects TRBV11-2 to TRBJ2-1; 8 nucleotides match TRBD2. CDR3 length equals 15 residues. V dropped 5 bases and J dropped 6; count of bases not matched to a gene: 9. Germline loops: CDR1 SGHAT, CDR2 FQNNGV. DNA of the CDR3: TGTGCCAGCAGCCTACGGGAGGGGGGTGGCAATGAGCAGTTCTTC. Translating gives CASSLREGGGNEQFF.

The chain uses TRBV12-3 or TRBV12-4 and TRBJ2-7, with 7 bases aligning to TRBD1. The length of the CDR3 is 14 residues. J lost 2 bases, V lost 2 bases, and 3 bases had no gene match. CDR3 coding DNA: TGTGCCAGCAGTTTATACAGGGGTCCCTACGAGCAGTACTTC. It translates to CASSLYRGPYEQYF.

In its sample, this clonotype was seen a few times. The chain joins TRBV10-3 to TRBJ2-1, with 13 bases lining up with TRBD2. This CDR3 is 17 amino acids long. V lost 3 bases and J lost 5; bases outside the gene matches: 7. From germline, CDR1 is ENHRY and CDR2 SYGVKD. DNA of the CDR3: TGTGCCATCAGTGACAGGACTAGCGGGAGCCCCCACAATGAGCAGTTCTTC. Amino acid sequence: CAISDRTSGSPHNEQFF.

The V gene is TRBV19, the J gene TRBJ2-1; D remains unclear. Germline CDR1 LNHDA, CDR2 SQIVND (reference sequence). The germline V and J ends were trimmed by 6 bases and 4 bases, with 10 bases remaining between them. The CDR3 is 13 residues long. As DNA, the CDR3 is TGTGCCAGTAGGGGTGGGGTATACAATGAGCAGTTCTTC. Its protein product is CASRGGVYNEQFF. Full variable domain (remainder filled in from reference TRBV19 and TRBJ2-1): DGGITQSPKYLFRKEGQNVTLSCEQNLNHDAMYWYRQDPGQGLRLIYYSQIVNDFQKGDIAEGYSVSREKKESFPLTVTSAQKNPTAFYLCASRGGVYNEQFFGPGTRLTVL.

This clonotype was found a few times. The chain recombines TRBV28 with TRBJ1-5; perhaps TRBD1 as D (5 bases). V was cut by 6 bases and J by 9 bases, with 21 bases left in between. Germline CDR1 MDHEN, CDR2 SYDVKM. This CDR3 contains 15 residues. The CDR3 bases are TGTGCCAGCAGCCCACTAACGGGGACTATGCGGCCCCAGCATTTT. It encodes CASSPLTGTMRPQHF.

A remark on this clonotype: This may come from a read error, since a much larger clone is one base off. The V call is TRBV2, the J call TRBJ1-1; D may be TRBD1 (5 bases). V lost 11 bases to trimming and J lost 0 bases, with 22 bases between them. The CDR3 is made up of 16 amino acids. The germline V gene encodes CDR1 SNHLY and CDR2 FYNNEI. The CDR3 sequence: CAGGRGEDFMNTEAFF. CDR3 nucleotides: TGTGCCGGCGGAAGAGGGGAGGACTTTATGAACACTGAAGCTTTCTTT.

This chain joins TRBV18 and TRBJ1-2, with D uncertain. The CDR3 consists of 15 residues. Trimming left V 4 bases short and J 4 bases short, with 16 bases between. Germline assignment: CDR1 KGHSH and CDR2 LQKENI. CDR3 region: CASSRPTQRPYGYTF. The CDR3 bases are TGTGCCAGCTCACGACCGACCCAACGGCCCTATGGCTACACCTTC.

The chain couples TRBV29-1 to TRBJ2-2; D is unclear. The CDR3 is 14 residues long. In germline, CDR1 is SQVTM, CDR2 ANQGSEA. Trimming cost V 4 bases and J 1 base, with 10 bases left between them. This CDR3 reads CSVAPGGNTGELFF. Here the CDR3 DNA reads TGCAGCGTTGCCCCGGGCGGGAACACCGGGGAGCTGTTTTTT.

V usage is TRBV20-1 and J usage is TRBJ2-7; a weak D match, TRBD2 (7 bases). Germline V gene data show CDR1 as DFQATT and CDR2 as SNEGSKA (reference sequence). Trimming stripped 5 bases from V and 0 bases from J, with 20 bases between. This CDR3 contains 16 residues. CDR3: CSAQDWGGGLSYEQYF. As DNA, the CDR3 is TGCAGTGCTCAAGACTGGGGCGGGGGCCTCTCCTACGAGCAGTACTTC.

This clonotype came up a few times. It may be a read error: a sequence one base away is much more abundant. J is TRBJ2-2 and V is TRBV11-3, with a possible D match to TRBD1 (5 bases). V dropped 8 bases and J dropped 1 base, with 8 bases sitting between them. The CDR3 is 13 residues long. CDR1 SGHNT and CDR2 YENEEA come from the germline V gene. The CDR3 spells CASGAVNTGELFF. DNA of the CDR3: TGTGCCAGCGGGGCGGTGAACACCGGGGAGCTGTTTTTT.

A word on this clonotype: An end of the junction does not agree with germline; a read error may underlie this. The chain combines TRBV7-7 with TRBJ2-5, with D perhaps TRBD2 (5 bases). Germline CDR1 is SSHAT and CDR2 is FNYEAQ (reference sequence). The CDR3 has 14 residues. The CDR3: CASSPEGYQETQYF. For the CDR3, the DNA is TGTGCTAGCAGCCCAGAGGGTTATCAAGAGACCCAGTACTTC.

This clonotype has just a few counts. The rearrangement uses TRBV11-2 and TRBJ2-3, with unresolved D. Germline values: CDR1 SGHAT, CDR2 FQNNGV. The CDR3 totals 12 residues. V lost 6 bases and J lost 5, with 9 bases in between. The chain's CDR3 is CASSYFGDTQYF. CDR3 bases: TGTGCCAGCAGTTATTTCGGAGATACGCAGTATTTT.

This clonotype was recorded at least ten times. This chain uses TRBV30 with TRBJ2-3; 8 positions match TRBD2. The CDR3 sequence is 15 residues long. Germline V gene data show CDR1 as GTSNPN and CDR2 as SVGIG (reference sequence). With 1 base clipped from V and 1 base from J, the junction kept 4 bases outside the gene matches. CDR3 coding DNA: TGTGCCTGGAGTGAGGGACTAGGGCGCACAGATACGCAGTATTTT. Translating it yields CAWSEGLGRTDTQYF.